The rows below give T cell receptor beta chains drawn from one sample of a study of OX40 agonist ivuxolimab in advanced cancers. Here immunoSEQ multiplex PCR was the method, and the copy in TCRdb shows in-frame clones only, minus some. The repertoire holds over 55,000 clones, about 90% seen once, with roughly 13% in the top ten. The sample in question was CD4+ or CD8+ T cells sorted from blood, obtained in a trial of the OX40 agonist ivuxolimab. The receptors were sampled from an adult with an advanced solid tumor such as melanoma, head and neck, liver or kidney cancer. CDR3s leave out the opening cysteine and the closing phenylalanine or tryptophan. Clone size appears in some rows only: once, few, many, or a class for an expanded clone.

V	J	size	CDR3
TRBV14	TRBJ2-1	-	ASSLLARNNEQF
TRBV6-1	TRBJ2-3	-	ASTPLNTQY
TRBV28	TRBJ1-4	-	ASTQGKEKLF
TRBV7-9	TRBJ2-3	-	ASNDRGRTDTQY
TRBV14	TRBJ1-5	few	ASSHHGNQPQH
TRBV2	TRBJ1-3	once	ASTYLAGQGAFSGNTIY
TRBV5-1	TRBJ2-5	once	ASSSRTSGVLQETQY
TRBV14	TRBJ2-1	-	ASSHTREQF
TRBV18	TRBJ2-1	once	ASSPSSRGSSYNEQF
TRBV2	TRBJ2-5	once	ANDRQETQY
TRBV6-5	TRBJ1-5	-	ASRSFDQPQH
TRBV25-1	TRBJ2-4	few	ASSESGNRAKNIQY
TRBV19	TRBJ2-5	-	ASSRILAGSQETQY
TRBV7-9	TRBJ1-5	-	ASSLPNQPQH
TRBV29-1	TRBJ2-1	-	SGGVTRISNEQF
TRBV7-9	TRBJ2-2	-	ASSLGGSIGELF
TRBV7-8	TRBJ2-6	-	ASSLQASGANVLT
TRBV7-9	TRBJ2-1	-	ASSLGRQGSYNEQF
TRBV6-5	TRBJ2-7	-	ASRGTGERTYEQY
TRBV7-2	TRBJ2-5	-	ASSLASGQGETQY
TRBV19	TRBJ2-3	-	ASSGSGSGDTQY
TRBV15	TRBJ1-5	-	ATSRAFDQPQH
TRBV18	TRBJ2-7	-	ASSTGTDSYEQY
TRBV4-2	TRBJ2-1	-	ASSRRGLAGDNEQF
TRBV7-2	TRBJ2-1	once	ASSEVGGPSSYNEQF
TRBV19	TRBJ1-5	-	ASTWQGGNQPQH
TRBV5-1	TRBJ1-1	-	ASSGDRVTEAF
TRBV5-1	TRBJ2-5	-	ASSLGWNWETQY